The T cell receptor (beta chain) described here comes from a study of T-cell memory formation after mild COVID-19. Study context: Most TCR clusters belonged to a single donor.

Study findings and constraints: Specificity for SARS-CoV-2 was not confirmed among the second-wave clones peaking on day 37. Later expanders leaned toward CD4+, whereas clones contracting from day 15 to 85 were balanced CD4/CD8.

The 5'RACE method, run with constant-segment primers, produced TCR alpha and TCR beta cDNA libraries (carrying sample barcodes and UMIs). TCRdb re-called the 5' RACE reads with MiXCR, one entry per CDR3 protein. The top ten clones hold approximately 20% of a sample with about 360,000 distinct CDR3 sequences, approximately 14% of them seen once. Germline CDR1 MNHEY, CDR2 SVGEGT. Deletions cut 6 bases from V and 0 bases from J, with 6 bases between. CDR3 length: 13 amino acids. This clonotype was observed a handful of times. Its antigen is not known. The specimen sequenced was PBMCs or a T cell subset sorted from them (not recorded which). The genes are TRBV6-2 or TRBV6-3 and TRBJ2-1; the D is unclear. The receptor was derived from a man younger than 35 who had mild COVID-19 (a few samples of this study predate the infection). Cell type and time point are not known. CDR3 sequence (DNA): TGTGCCAGCAGATTGAGCTCCTACAATGAGCAGTTCTTC. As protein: CASRLSSYNEQFF.